The present entry profiles one T cell receptor (beta chain) with its context. The source of the sample is a study of blood T cell repertoires in COVID-19. Study overall: There were acute and convalescent COVID-19 samples, and they came from the United States, Italy and Spain.

V trimming: 3 bases; J trimming: 5 bases; junction bases outside the gene matches: 5. The length of the CDR3 is 14 residues. The germline V gene encodes CDR1 SGDLS and CDR2 YYNGEE. Original methodology: Using reference gene primer amplification, nucleated cell counts were estimated. Produced via immunoSEQ multiplex PCR; TCRdb's table is partial and in-frame only. The DNA gave D and trimming, while V, J and clone size come from that table. Of tens of thousands of clones listed, 88% are singletons. The sequenced sample consisted of peripheral blood. The chain couples TRBV9 to TRBJ1-5; 7 nucleotides match TRBD1. The sequence was obtained from a human donor in a cohort sampled during active COVID-19. The CDR3 DNA sequence: TGTGCCAGCAGCGAGGGACAGAGGGATCAGCCCCAGCATTTT. This encodes CASSEGQRDQPQHF.